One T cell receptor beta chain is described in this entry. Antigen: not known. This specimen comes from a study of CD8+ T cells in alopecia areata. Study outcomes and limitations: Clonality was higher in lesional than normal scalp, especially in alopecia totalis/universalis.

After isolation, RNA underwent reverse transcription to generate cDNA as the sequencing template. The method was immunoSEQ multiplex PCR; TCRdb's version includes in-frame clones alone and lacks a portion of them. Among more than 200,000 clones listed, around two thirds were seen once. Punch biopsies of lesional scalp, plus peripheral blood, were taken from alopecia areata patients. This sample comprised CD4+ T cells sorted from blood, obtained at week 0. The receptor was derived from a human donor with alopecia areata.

The CDR3 region is CSDGDQRRSSTDTQYF. CDR3 nucleotides: TGCAGCGATGGGGACCAACGGCGTTCTAGCACAGATACGCAGTATTTT. The gene calls are TRBV29-1 and TRBJ2-3; perhaps D is TRBD1 or TRBD2 (5 bases each). CDR1 is SQVTM, CDR2 ANQGSEA, per germline. The CDR3 runs to 16 residues. The V end lost 7 bases, the J end lost 0 bases, and 20 bases lay between the germline ends.